These 24 T cell receptor beta chains share one sample of origin, sequenced in a study of blood T cell repertoires in COVID-19. Clones were sequenced by immunoSEQ multiplex PCR, and TCRdb holds only the in-frame ones, with some missing. Of around 120,000 clones listed, around 79% are singletons. The sequencing input was peripheral blood. The receptors come from a man in his fifties or sixties with acute or convalescent COVID-19.

V and J are TRBV4-1 and TRBJ2-7; 8 nucleotides line up with TRBD1. This CDR3 contains 15 residues. Germline V gene data show CDR1 as MGHRA and CDR2 as YSYEKL. V lost 3 bases to trimming and J lost 0 bases; unmatched junction nucleotides: 4. CDR3 sequence (DNA): TGCGCCAGCAGCCAGGGAACAGGGGGCTCCTACGAGCAGTACTTC. It yields the protein CASSQGTGGSYEQYF.

V usage is TRBV9 and J usage is TRBJ1-2, with TRBD1 matching 7 bases. This CDR3 has 14 amino acids. Germline trimming cut 0 bases from V and 3 bases from J; bases unmatched to any gene: 2. The germline CDR1 and CDR2 sequences are SGDLS and YYNGEE. The DNA of the CDR3 is TGTGCCAGCAGCGTAGGGGGGACAGACTATGGCTACACCTTC. Residues: CASSVGGTDYGYTF.

J is TRBJ1-3 and V is TRBV6-5, with TRBD1 matching over 8 bases. The CDR3 has 15 residues. V lost 7 bases, J lost 2 bases, and 7 bases stayed unmatched. The germline CDR1 and CDR2 sequences are MNHEY and SVGAGI. The CDR3 DNA sequence: TGTGCCAGCACCCTTTTGACAGGGGCTGGAAACACCATATATTTT. It encodes CASTLLTGAGNTIYF.

This clone has more than one count but fewer than ten. V and J are TRBV27 and TRBJ2-7; D perhaps matches TRBD1 (6 bases). With 3 bases removed from V and 2 bases from J, the gap between germline ends came to 11 bases. Germline V gene sequence: CDR1 MNHEY, CDR2 SMNVEV (reference sequence). This CDR3 comprises 14 residues. The DNA for the CDR3 is TGTGCCAGCAGTTTTTATCAGGGGACCTACGAGCAGTACTTC. Its protein is CASSFYQGTYEQYF.

The chain is built from TRBV16 and TRBJ1-6, with 8 bases matching TRBD1. Germline CDR1 is KGHSY and CDR2 is FQNENV. V shed 2 bases and J 8 bases; nucleotides not matched to a gene: 2. The CDR3 consists of 14 residues. The CDR3 sequence: CASSQRTGYSPLHF. Written as DNA, the CDR3 is TGTGCCAGCAGCCAACGGACAGGGTATTCACCCCTCCACTTT.

In this sample, this clone turned up once. For the CDR3, the DNA is TGTGCCAGCAGCGGGACAGGGGCGCTCTACGAGCAGTACTTC. Translation gives CASSGTGALYEQYF. The chain employs TRBV28 and TRBJ2-7; 10 bases agree with TRBD1. V dropped 6 bases and J dropped 3; count of bases not matched to a gene: 5. The CDR3 is 14 residues long. CDR1 and CDR2 (germline): MDHEN, SYDVKM.

This clone was seen once. The rearrangement joins TRBV7-9 to TRBJ2-4, with 9 nucleotides matching TRBD2. The CDR3 runs 17 residues. The germline V gene encodes CDR1 SEHNR and CDR2 FQNEAQ (reference sequence). Losses at the gene ends were 8 bases for V and 1 base for J; bases not matched to a gene: 12. CDR3 coding DNA: TGTGCCAGCTTATCTAGCGGGGACCTCTATGCCAAAAACATTCAGTACTTC. It translates to CASLSSGDLYAKNIQYF.

A few counts support this clone. The rearrangement joins TRBV5-1 to TRBJ2-7; 9 bases line up with TRBD1. Germline V CDR1 and CDR2: SGHRS, YFSETQ. V lost 3 bases and J lost 2; bases outside the gene matches: 6. This CDR3 has 15 amino acids. The CDR3 spells CASSWWTGVPYEQYF. The CDR3 DNA reads TGCGCCAGCAGCTGGTGGACAGGGGTGCCCTACGAGCAGTACTTC. The full variable domain, in which reference TRBV5-1 and TRBJ2-7 provide the parts outside the CDR3, is KAGVTQTPRYLIKTRGQQVTLSCSPISGHRSVSWYQQTPGQGLQFLFEYFSETQRNKGNFPGRFSGRQFSNSRSEMNVSTLELGDSALYLCASSWWTGVPYEQYFGPGTRLTVT.

The chain combines TRBV28 with TRBJ2-7; the match to TRBD2 covers 13 bases. After removal of 7 bases from V and 3 bases from J, the junction contained 18 bases not matched to a gene. The CDR3 length is 19 residues. From germline, CDR1 is MDHEN and CDR2 SYDVKM. The CDR3 region has the DNA TGTGCCAGCAACTTACCCACTAGCGGGAGGGCCCGCCACTACTACGAGCAGTACTTC. It yields the protein CASNLPTSGRARHYYEQYF.

The chain joins TRBV3-1 (or the pseudogene TRBV3-2) to TRBJ2-1; D is possibly TRBD2 (6 bases). Germline values: CDR1 LGHDT, CDR2 YNNKEL (reference sequence). The ends were cut back, 4 bases at V and 0 bases at J, with 16 bases in the middle. The CDR3 length is 17 residues. The CDR3, as DNA: TGTGCCAGCAGCCCGCGGGACCCACGGAGCTCCTACAATGAGCAGTTCTTC. Amino acids: CASSPRDPRSSYNEQFF.

The chain uses TRBV12-3 or TRBV12-4 and TRBJ1-2; 7 bases match TRBD1. V lost 6 bases, J lost 4 bases, and 5 bases stayed unmatched. This CDR3 spans 13 amino acids. The CDR3 DNA sequence: TGTGCCAGCAGCTCCGGGACAGCCTATGGCTACACCTTC. It yields the protein CASSSGTAYGYTF.

The V and J genes are TRBV5-1 and TRBJ2-7; the match to TRBD1 covers 7 bases. Germline V lookup: CDR1 SGHRS, CDR2 YFSETQ. The junction had 7 bases not matched to a gene; V was cut back by 1 base and J by 3 bases. The CDR3 is made up of 15 amino acids. The CDR3 region is CASSLWGQKNYEQYF. The CDR3 DNA reads TGCGCCAGCAGCTTGTGGGGACAGAAGAACTACGAGCAGTACTTC.

The chain employs TRBV2 and TRBJ1-1, with D hard to call. From germline, CDR1 is SNHLY and CDR2 FYNNEI. The CDR3 spans 13 residues. V was clipped by 6 bases and J by 2 bases, with 10 bases between them. Here the CDR3 reads CASSREANTEAFF. DNA of the CDR3: TGTGCCAGCAGCCGGGAGGCTAACACTGAAGCTTTCTTT.

The rearrangement joins TRBV18 to TRBJ2-1; no definite D call. The CDR3 spans 13 residues. CDR1 KGHSH and CDR2 LQKENI come from the germline V gene. Trimming took 6 bases from V and 8 from J, leaving 14 bases between them. This CDR3 reads CASSLLNVDEQFF. The CDR3 nucleotides read TGTGCCAGCTCCTTACTAAACGTGGATGAGCAGTTCTTC. The whole variable domain, remainder taken from reference TRBV18 and TRBJ2-1, is NAGVMQNPRHLVRRRGQEARLRCSPMKGHSHVYWYRQLPEEGLKFMVYLQKENIIDESGMPKERFSAEFPKEGPSILRIQQVVRGDSAAYFCASSLLNVDEQFFGPGTRLTVL.

The chain has TRBV6-4 and TRBJ2-3; maybe TRBD1 (6 bases). V was shortened by 2 bases and J by 2 bases, with 8 bases between the two germline ends. This CDR3 has 14 amino acids. The germline CDR1 and CDR2 sequences are MRHNA and SNTAGT. The CDR3, as DNA: TGTGCCAGCAGTGACGGACAGCCCACAGATACGCAGTATTTT. Protein sequence: CASSDGQPTDTQYF.

This clone was seen more than once but under ten times. The rearrangement uses TRBV27 and TRBJ2-4, with D possibly matching TRBD1 (6 bases). Per germline, CDR1 MNHEY and CDR2 SMNVEV (reference sequence). V shed 9 bases and J shed 0 bases, with 30 bases lying between them. CDR3 length: 20 residues. The CDR3 is CARGPPGHTPPRLAKNIQYF. The CDR3 region has the DNA TGTGCCAGAGGCCCCCCGGGACATACTCCCCCTCGTCTAGCCAAAAACATTCAGTACTTC.

The genes are TRBV11-2 and TRBJ1-6; 7 bases are a match to TRBD1. CDR3 length: 14 amino acids. V trimming: 4 bases; J trimming: 10 bases; junction bases outside the gene matches: 7. Germline V gives CDR1 SGHAT, CDR2 FQNNGV. The CDR3 DNA is TGTGCCAGCAGCTCTCGACAGGGTGGATCACCCCTCCACTTT. Translating it yields CASSSRQGGSPLHF.

The sample holds a few counts of this clone. This chain links TRBV5-1 with TRBJ2-3; D might be TRBD2 (6 bases). CDR3 length equals 13 residues. CDR1 is SGHRS, CDR2 YFSETQ, per germline. V lost 6 bases to trimming and J lost 1 base, with 9 bases between them. In DNA, the CDR3 is TGCGCCAGCACGACGGGGGGCACAGATACGCAGTATTTT. Translation gives CASTTGGTDTQYF.

This clone was observed a handful of times. The genes are TRBV6-2 or TRBV6-3 and TRBJ1-5; no firm D call. The ends were cut back, 6 bases at V and 0 bases at J, with 15 bases in the middle. The CDR3 has 16 residues. Germline CDR1 MNHEY, CDR2 SVGEGT. The DNA for the CDR3 is TGTGCCAGCAGCCCTCGGGTTTCGGTTAGCAATCAGCCCCAGCATTTT. Residues: CASSPRVSVSNQPQHF.

A few counts support this clone. This sequence joins TRBV11-3 and TRBJ2-7, with TRBD2 matching 16 bases. The CDR3 has 15 amino acids. The V gene's germline CDR1 is SGHNT and CDR2 YENEEA. The junction had 2 bases not matched to a gene; V was cut back by 5 bases and J by 4 bases. CDR3 DNA: TGTGCCAGCAGCCCGGGACTAGCGGGAGGGTACGAGCAGTACTTC. It translates to CASSPGLAGGYEQYF. Based on the CDR3 plus reference TRBV11-3 and TRBJ2-7, the full variable domain is EAGVVQSPRYKIIEKKQPVAFWCNPISGHNTLYWYLQNLGQGPELLIRYENEEAVDDSQLPKDRFSAERLKGVDSTLKIQPAELGDSAVYLCASSPGLAGGYEQYFGPGTRLTVT.

The V call is TRBV2, the J call TRBJ2-6, with 10 positions matching TRBD1. The CDR3 has 16 residues. J gave up 2 bases and V 5 bases, and 3 bases lay outside the gene matches. The germline V gene encodes CDR1 SNHLY and CDR2 FYNNEI. The CDR3 loop reads CASSQTGGAGANVLTF. CDR3 nucleotides: TGTGCCAGCAGTCAGACAGGGGGCGCTGGGGCCAACGTCCTGACTTTC.

The chain combines TRBV12-3 or TRBV12-4 with TRBJ1-2, with no clear D. This CDR3 is 12 amino acids long. Trimming pared 6 bases from V and 4 bases from J, leaving 9 bases between. DNA of the CDR3: TGTGCCAGCAGGTCGGCAGGCTATGGCTACACCTTC. It yields the protein CASRSAGYGYTF.

The chain carries TRBV11-2 and TRBJ2-5; TRBD2 agrees at 7 bases. Germline V gene data show CDR1 as SGHAT and CDR2 as FQNNGV. J gave up 2 bases and V 3 bases, and 3 bases lay outside the gene matches. The CDR3 is 14 amino acids. The CDR3 protein is CASSLTSPQETQYF. In nucleotides, the CDR3 is TGTGCCAGCAGCTTGACTAGCCCGCAAGAGACCCAGTACTTC.

V gene TRBV5-4 combines with J gene TRBJ2-3, with 8 bases matching TRBD2. After removal of 4 bases from V and 2 bases from J, the junction contained 9 bases not matched to a gene. CDR3 length: 16 residues. Per the germline V gene, CDR1 is SGHNT and CDR2 is YYREEE (reference sequence). The CDR3, as DNA: TGTGCCAGCAGCCGGGGTGGCGGGAGGCACACAGATACGCAGTATTTT. Amino acids: CASSRGGGRHTDTQYF.